This T cell receptor beta chain was found in a study of T cell responses to AZD1222 COVID-19 vaccine. Study-wide findings and caveats: There were repertoire samples only from the period after the peak T cell response. Possibly, clonal diversity was underestimated; donors were largely white British and included more females.

On this clone itself: Its antigen is currently unknown.

From germline, CDR1 is MNHNS and CDR2 SASEGT. The CDR3 consists of 15 residues. V was cut by 1 base and J by 3 bases, with 12 bases left in between. Produced via immunoSEQ multiplex PCR; TCRdb's table is partial and in-frame only. The sample contains some 180,000 clones, approximately 92% of which appear only once. The input for sequencing was peripheral blood, taken on day 0 of AZD1222 vaccination. The V gene is TRBV6-1, the J gene TRBJ1-2, with D possibly being TRBD1 (5 bases). This receptor was obtained from an adult in good health. CDR3 coding DNA: TGTGCCAGCAGTGAAGTTAGGGGCGCTGACTATGGCTACACCTTC. As protein: CASSEVRGADYGYTF.